This T cell receptor (beta chain) was sequenced in a study of cytomegalovirus exposure and HLA in healthy donors. Amplification used 60 Vbeta primers and 13 Jbeta primers. Libraries were prepared by immunoSEQ multiplex PCR; TCRdb keeps only in-frame clonotypes and omits some of them. The repertoire holds roughly 34,000 clones, with roughly 64% as singletons. This clone is judged medium-sized (0.01 to 0.1%). The antigen remains undetermined. Study results and caveats: Roughly uniform sequencing depth across donors was assumed, possibly incorrectly.

The specimen was PBMCs. This TCR was recovered from a man aged 40-49 years in good health and CMV-seropositive.

The CDR3 DNA reads TGTGCCATCAGTGAGTCGGGTCCGGGGGGTAGTAATTCACCCCTCCACTTT. Protein: CAISESGPGGSNSPLHF. The chain links TRBV10-3 to TRBJ1-6, with D maybe TRBD1 (5 bases). CDR3 length: 17 amino acids. Trimming pared 0 bases from V and 6 bases from J, leaving 15 bases between. The germline V gene encodes CDR1 ENHRY and CDR2 SYGVKD.